This T cell receptor (beta chain) was retrieved from a study of shared clonotypes between healthy human individuals (dated by TCRdb to 2020 to 2022). With respect to the entire study: The cohort comprised two women and a few men aged 18 to 49 years. Different laboratories and diverse techniques were used to prepare libraries and sequence TCR repertoires, to increase sequencing depth and limit assay-specific biases. The study deeply sequenced blood TCR repertoires of about five healthy adults to estimate repertoire size and the extent of clonotype sharing between individuals. Leukapheresis yielded between about 0.9 and 10 billion PBMCs per donor.

Using the deep immunoSEQ assay, multiplex PCR amplified TCR CDR3 regions from genomic DNA. For each cell subset, the extracted genomic DNA was distributed evenly across all wells of several immunoSEQ 96-well plates, and each plate served as one replicate. Each replicate PCR for unsorted PBMC received 300 to 350 ng genomic DNA, equal to 25,000 to 35,000 T cell genomes. Ten immunoSEQ deep assay plates were used to sequence unsorted PBMC genomic DNA. Purified libraries were measured with a Qubit 3.0 fluorometer, size-checked on a Bioanalyzer 2100, and measured again with the KAPA Library Quantification kit. Every immunoSEQ 96-well plate was sequenced on a separate single-read 150-cycle Illumina NextSeq 550 flow cell. As for how the authors treated the data: Because the immunoSEQ output held only junctional sequences and lacked quality scores, the filtering could not match the filtering applied to full-length reads. To assign V/J genes and CDR3, sequences were annotated against IMGT germline references using PyIR, a Python wrapper for IgBLAST v1.9. Reads with weak V/J assignments (E-value above 1e-6), missing CDR3, stop codons, out-of-frame junctions, or ambiguous translated residues were removed. V3J clonotypes were defined by identical inferred V gene, J gene, and CDR3 amino acid sequence. Percentage overlap between repertoires was computed as shared unique clonotypes divided by the size of the smaller repertoire. Repertoire richness was assessed with RTK rarefaction, the Chao1 estimator, and Recon v2.1 estimates of unobserved clonotypes. This immuneACCESS table, as held by TCRdb, lists in-frame sequences with V and J called but not all clones. Of the missing ones, under half trace to an unresolved V gene in checked studies; the others have no known cause. The V and J calls and clone size come from that table; D and trimming were worked out from the DNA. The sample table records about half a million clones; about 78% of these occur just once. Together, the top ten hold about 12% of the sample.

About this clone: The antigen it recognizes is unknown. It has no much larger one-base neighbor in the sample; base qualities were not kept.

Here is what the overall study found, with its caveats: Because the study included only a small number of donors, the genetic and exposure-history diversity represented was limited. Sampling was restricted to blood, and TCR repertoires in tissues likely differ from the TCR repertoires found in blood. Based on pairwise subsampling, the degree of clonotype sharing among donors was expected to be affected by sequencing depth.

V lost 5 bases and J lost 7 bases, and the count of bases not matched to a germline gene is 8. Taken from the germline V gene, the CDR1 and CDR2 loops are SGHVS and FNYEAQ. The CDR3 runs 14 amino acids, cysteine and phenylalanine included. The only DNA kept is the CDR3, 42 bases in frame from the first base. The donors were healthy, HIV-negative adults who had no recently reported acute infections or vaccinations. Every donor was a Caucasian adult residing in Nashville, Tennessee, USA. For unsorted samples, roughly 91 million PBMCs were counted, and genomic DNA was extracted using the QIAamp DNA Blood Mini kit. After blood collection by leukapheresis, PBMCs were isolated using Ficoll-Histopaque density gradient centrifugation and then cryopreserved in the vapor phase of liquid nitrogen.

The chain was built from TRBV7-6 and TRBJ1-1, and TRBD1 matches 9 of the central bases. The sequence was obtained from a woman between 40 and 55 years old in good health. Some clones in this sample may be carry-over from other donors' samples. Sequenced input: PBMCs. DNA sequence: TGTGCCAGCAGCACCTACAGGGGGCCCGATGAAGCTTTCTTT. Its protein reads: CASSTYRGPDEAFF.